Below are 11 T cell receptor beta chains sequenced from a single sample in a study of T cells expressing NK-cell markers. TCRdb reprocessed the 5' RACE reads, keeping one entry per CDR3 protein, no DNA. The sample yields approximately 440,000 distinct CDR3 sequences, of which the top ten take up over 1.1%. The sequenced material came from blood T cells: a sorted CD56 or NKG2C T cell subset, CD4+ or CD8+ T cells, or bulk PBMC T cells (not recorded which). These TCRs come from a woman aged 50 to 60 in good health.

This chain joins TRBV12-3 or TRBV12-4 and TRBJ2-1; TCRdb's D gene call, TRBD1, goes unchecked for lack of DNA. The CDR3 has 16 residues. The CDR3: CASSLMAGQSYNEQFF.

The V and J genes are TRBV5-1 and TRBJ1-1. The CDR3 has 14 residues. Looked up from germline, CDR1 is SGHRS and CDR2 is YFSETQ. The CDR3 sequence is CASSLAGRDTEAFF.

The chain couples TRBV10-1 to TRBJ2-1; TCRdb's assignment of TRBD2 cannot be checked, as there is no DNA. The CDR3 sequence is 14 residues long. Germline values: CDR1 WNHNN, CDR2 SYGVQD (reference sequence). CDR3 protein: CASSAASGSYEQFF.

This sequence joins TRBV5-5 and TRBJ1-5; TCRdb lists TRBD1, though no DNA is available to test this call. Germline CDR1 and CDR2: SGHKS and YYEKEE (reference sequence). The CDR3 is made up of 14 amino acids. CDR3 protein: CASSLGQDTQPQHF.

The chain joins TRBV10-3 to TRBJ1-1; the TRBD1 assignment by TCRdb is unverifiable without DNA. Germline CDR1 ENHRY, CDR2 SYGVKD. This CDR3 has 14 residues. The CDR3 here is CAISQGTGGVEAFF.

The chain joins TRBV2 to TRBJ2-1. This CDR3 contains 13 residues. The V gene's germline CDR1 is SNHLY and CDR2 FYNNEI. The CDR3 loop reads CASSVVPDNEQFF.

The rearrangement uses TRBV29-1 and TRBJ2-5; TCRdb outputs TRBD2, but without DNA this stays unchecked. CDR1 is SQVTM and CDR2 is ANQGSEA in the germline V gene. CDR3 length: 14 residues. The CDR3 spells CSPRLAGGGETQYF.

The V call is TRBV5-1, the J call TRBJ2-7; the TRBD1 assignment by TCRdb is unverifiable without DNA. Germline V CDR1 and CDR2: SGHRS, YFSETQ. This CDR3 region has 13 residues. The CDR3: CASSLGGGYEQYF.

The rearrangement uses TRBV7-9 and TRBJ2-5; TCRdb's D gene call, TRBD1, goes unchecked for lack of DNA. The CDR3 covers 13 residues. Germline lookup yields CDR1 SEHNR and CDR2 FQNEAQ (reference sequence). CDR3 residues: CASSRTAQETQYF.

The chain combines TRBV27 with TRBJ1-1; TCRdb lists TRBD1, though no DNA is available to test this call. Germline-derived CDR1 and CDR2 are MNHEY and SMNVEV (reference sequence). The CDR3 runs to 15 residues. CDR3: CASSMIRDSNTEAFF.

The V and J genes are TRBV9 and TRBJ1-5. Germline V CDR1 and CDR2: SGDLS, YYNGEE. This CDR3 is 15 amino acids long. The CDR3 loop reads CASSVRGGAGQPQHF.